Following are 24 T cell receptor beta chains from one sample sequenced in a study of blood T cell repertoires in COVID-19. The protocol was immunoSEQ multiplex PCR, while the TCRdb copy is restricted to in-frame clones and leaves out a portion. The table includes approximately 20,000 clones, approximately 93% detected once. Source material: peripheral blood. These receptors were obtained from a woman in her fifties or sixties with active COVID-19.

This clone turned up a few times. This chain connects TRBV4-1 to TRBJ2-7; weak D call: TRBD1 (6 bases). Trimming shortened V by 0 bases and J by 12 bases, and 18 bases separated the two germline ends. Germline CDR1 MGHRA, CDR2 YSYEKL. This CDR3 region has 14 residues. The DNA for the CDR3 is TGCGCCAGCAGCCAAGATCTGAGGGGGTTTGATGTGTACTTC. This translates into CASSQDLRGFDVYF.

V is TRBV7-8 and J is TRBJ2-1; 10 nucleotides agree with TRBD2. V shed 8 bases, J shed 4 bases, and the junction held 8 bases outside the gene matches. This CDR3 contains 15 residues. The germline V gene has CDR1 SGHVS and CDR2 FQNEAQ. The CDR3 region has the DNA TGTGCCAGCCAGCGTGGGACTAGCGTTTACAATGAGCAGTTCTTC. Translation: CASQRGTSVYNEQFF.

This rearrangement joins TRBV20-1 to TRBJ2-7, with D unresolved. This CDR3 is 13 amino acids long. V dropped 3 bases and J dropped 2 bases, with 11 bases sitting between them. Germline loops: CDR1 DFQATT, CDR2 SNEGSKA (reference sequence). This chain's CDR3 is CSASVPETYEQYF. The CDR3 DNA reads as TGCAGTGCTAGTGTTCCGGAGACCTACGAGCAGTACTTC.

The rearrangement joins TRBV9 to TRBJ2-7; D is unclear. The CDR3 length is 15 residues. Germline assignment: CDR1 SGDLS and CDR2 YYNGEE. Between the trimmed V and J ends, which lost 0 bases and 0 bases, there was a span of 10 bases. Written as DNA, the CDR3 is TGTGCCAGCAGCGTAGGAGCCTCCACCTCCTACGAGCAGTACTTC. This translates into CASSVGASTSYEQYF.

The chain carries TRBV28 and TRBJ1-2, with 7 bases lining up with TRBD1. The V and J ends lost 2 bases and 3 bases, in that order; junction bases with no gene match: 9. The germline gives CDR1 MDHEN, CDR2 SYDVKM. The CDR3 runs to 16 residues. The DNA of the CDR3 is TGTGCCAGCAGTTTACTTCAGGAGGGGGCCTACTATGGCTACACCTTC. This encodes CASSLLQEGAYYGYTF.

The rearrangement links TRBV7-2 to TRBJ1-5; 8 positions match TRBD1. The trim removed 2 bases at V and 4 bases at J, leaving 4 bases unmatched. Germline assignment: CDR1 SGHTA and CDR2 FQGNSA. The CDR3 extends over 15 amino acids. The CDR3 spells CASSLTGGINQPQHF. The CDR3 nucleotides are TGTGCCAGCAGCTTAACAGGGGGAATTAATCAGCCCCAGCATTTT.

V gene TRBV5-1 combines with J gene TRBJ1-2; 7 nucleotides match TRBD1. The CDR3 sequence is 14 residues long. V lost 1 base and J lost 5; bases outside the gene matches: 5. Germline CDR1 SGHRS, CDR2 YFSETQ. This CDR3 reads CASSLSGGSYGYTF. As DNA, the CDR3 is TGCGCCAGCAGCTTGTCAGGGGGGTCATATGGCTACACCTTC. The full variable domain, in which reference TRBV5-1 and TRBJ1-2 provide the parts outside the CDR3, is KAGVTQTPRYLIKTRGQQVTLSCSPISGHRSVSWYQQTPGQGLQFLFEYFSETQRNKGNFPGRFSGRQFSNSRSEMNVSTLELGDSALYLCASSLSGGSYGYTFGSGTRLTVV.

The rearrangement joins TRBV19 to TRBJ1-1, with 7 bases aligning to TRBD1. There are 13 residues in the CDR3. Germline assignment: CDR1 LNHDA and CDR2 SQIVND (reference sequence). V lost 6 bases, J lost 7 bases, and 8 bases stayed unmatched. The CDR3 reads CASSYRGGFEAFF. The CDR3 DNA follows: TGTGCCAGTAGCTACAGGGGAGGATTTGAAGCTTTCTTT.

Here the CDR3 reads CASSPGHNQPQHF. CDR3 in DNA: TGTGCCAGCTCACCGGGACATAATCAGCCCCAGCATTTT. The chain employs TRBV18 and TRBJ1-5, with a weak D call TRBD1 (6 bases). Deletions cut 3 bases from V and 4 bases from J, with 7 bases between. The CDR3 is made up of 13 amino acids. Germline CDR1 and CDR2: KGHSH and LQKENI. Drawing the rest from reference TRBV18 and TRBJ1-5, the complete variable domain is NAGVMQNPRHLVRRRGQEARLRCSPMKGHSHVYWYRQLPEEGLKFMVYLQKENIIDESGMPKERFSAEFPKEGPSILRIQQVVRGDSAAYFCASSPGHNQPQHFGDGTRLSIL.

The V call is TRBV5-1, the J call TRBJ2-1; 8 bases fit TRBD1. Germline V gives CDR1 SGHRS, CDR2 YFSETQ. The CDR3 consists of 15 residues. The ends lost 2 bases at V and 7 bases at J; junction bases unmatched: 8. The CDR3 region is CASSFGGQGNNEQFF. CDR3 bases: TGCGCCAGCAGCTTCGGTGGACAGGGCAATAATGAGCAGTTCTTC.

CDR3 nucleotide sequence: TGTGCCAGCAGCCATAGGGGGACTGAAGCTTTCTTT. This codes for CASSHRGTEAFF. This chain connects TRBV3-1 (or the pseudogene TRBV3-2) to TRBJ1-1; tentative D call: TRBD1 (6 bases). From germline, CDR1 is LGHDT and CDR2 YNNKEL (reference sequence). The V end lost 3 bases, the J end lost 5 bases, and 7 bases lay between the germline ends. This CDR3 contains 12 residues.

V and J are TRBV2 and TRBJ1-2; possible D gene TRBD1, 6 bases. Trimming pared 5 bases from V and 4 bases from J, leaving 11 bases between. This CDR3 contains 13 residues. Per germline, CDR1 SNHLY and CDR2 FYNNEI. In nucleotides, the CDR3 is TGTGCCAGCAGTAGCCAGGGGATCTATGGCTACACCTTC. This translates into CASSSQGIYGYTF.

The chain uses TRBV29-1 and TRBJ1-2, with D uncertain. V lost 4 bases, J lost 6 bases, and 9 bases lay in between. There are 11 residues in the CDR3. Germline-derived CDR1 and CDR2 are SQVTM and ANQGSEA. Here the CDR3 DNA reads TGCAGCGTTGGGGCATCCGATGGCTACACCTTC. Protein sequence: CSVGASDGYTF.

The CDR3 sequence: CASSPGRGGNQPQHF. In nucleotides, the CDR3 is TGTGCCAGCAGTCCAGGGAGGGGTGGCAATCAGCCCCAGCATTTT. This chain joins TRBV2 and TRBJ1-5; D might be TRBD1 (5 bases). Per the germline V gene, CDR1 is SNHLY and CDR2 is FYNNEI. V lost 5 bases, J lost 2 bases, and 13 bases lay in between. The CDR3 sequence is 15 residues long.

CDR3 DNA: TGCAGTGCTAGTAGAGGAGGGAGGGCCTGGGGTAATGAGCAGTTCTTC. Its translation: CSASRGGRAWGNEQFF. This chain links TRBV20-1 with TRBJ2-1; 7 bases are a match to TRBD2. Losses at the gene ends were 3 bases for V and 7 bases for J; bases not matched to a gene: 15. Germline values: CDR1 DFQATT, CDR2 SNEGSKA (reference sequence). The CDR3 runs 16 residues.

The gene calls are TRBV18 and TRBJ1-1; D uncertain. Trimming cost V 6 bases and J 1 base, with 12 bases left between them. Germline V gene lookup returns CDR1 KGHSH and CDR2 LQKENI. The CDR3 has 14 residues. DNA of the CDR3: TGTGCCAGCTCCCCCCCGGGAGGGAACACTGAAGCTTTCTTT. Its protein product is CASSPPGGNTEAFF.

V is TRBV5-1 and J is TRBJ1-2; possibly TRBD1 for D (6 bases). Germline V lookup: CDR1 SGHRS, CDR2 YFSETQ. The CDR3 covers 14 residues. V shed 0 bases and J shed 3 bases, with 9 bases lying between them. This chain's CDR3 is CASSLAGEDYGYTF. The CDR3 DNA reads TGCGCCAGCAGCTTGGCAGGGGAAGACTATGGCTACACCTTC.

The rearrangement uses TRBV20-1 and TRBJ2-1; D is unresolved. This CDR3 is 11 amino acids long. Trimming took off 8 bases at V and 9 bases at J, with 14 bases between the two ends. Looked up from germline, CDR1 is DFQATT and CDR2 is SNEGSKA (reference sequence). The CDR3 reads CSSDTTPEQFF. Written as DNA, the CDR3 is TGCAGTTCTGACACAACCCCTGAGCAGTTCTTC.

The chain joins TRBV9 to TRBJ1-2; 9 bases fit TRBD1. V trimming: 4 bases; J trimming: 6 bases; junction bases outside the gene matches: 10. Looked up from germline, CDR1 is SGDLS and CDR2 is YYNGEE. This CDR3 comprises 15 residues. In DNA, the CDR3 is TGTGCCAGCAGCACCGGGACAGGGAATCCTCATGGCTACACCTTC. This sequence encodes CASSTGTGNPHGYTF.

The V gene is TRBV11-2, the J gene TRBJ2-7; no clear D. Trimming left V 1 base short and J 6 bases short, with 7 bases between. This CDR3 has 12 residues. Germline V gives CDR1 SGHAT, CDR2 FQNNGV. This chain's CDR3 is CASSLALVEQYF. CDR3 in DNA: TGTGCCAGCAGCTTAGCACTGGTCGAGCAGTACTTC. The full variable domain, rest sourced from reference TRBV11-2 and TRBJ2-7, is EAGVAQSPRYKIIEKRQSVAFWCNPISGHATLYWYQQILGQGPKLLIQFQNNGVVDDSQLPKDRFSAERLKGVDSTLKIQPAKLEDSAVYLCASSLALVEQYFGPGTRLTVT.

The chain combines TRBV7-2 with TRBJ2-7; the match to TRBD2 covers 10 bases. Unmatched junction bases numbered 3, after V lost 4 bases and J lost 3 bases. The CDR3 covers 14 residues. Germline V gene data show CDR1 as SGHTA and CDR2 as FQGNSA. DNA for the CDR3: TGTGCCAGCAGCTCAAGGACTAGCGGCTACGAGCAGTACTTC. Translating gives CASSSRTSGYEQYF.

The V and J genes are TRBV28 and TRBJ1-2; TRBD1 is a possible D gene (6 bases). V was pared by 6 bases and J by 4 bases, with 12 bases between. This CDR3 contains 13 residues. The germline CDR1 and CDR2 sequences are MDHEN and SYDVKM. The CDR3 spells CASSRDRSYGYTF. DNA for the CDR3: TGTGCCAGCAGCCGCGACAGGTCCTATGGCTACACCTTC.

As regards this clone: At one of its ends the junction is not consistent with the germline gene, which may arise from a read error. The V and J genes are TRBV16 and TRBJ1-3, with TRBD1 as a possible D gene (5 bases). Germline V gene sequence: CDR1 KGHSY, CDR2 FQNENV. The CDR3 loop spans 19 amino acids. The CDR3 is CVSSQSSLGPTVAGNTIYF. The CDR3 DNA sequence: TGTGTCAGCAGCCAATCTTCTCTGGGGCCGACAGTCGCTGGAAACACCATATATTTT.

The chain recombines TRBV2 with TRBJ1-2; D remains ambiguous. The germline CDR1 and CDR2 sequences are SNHLY and FYNNEI. Between the trimmed V and J ends, which lost 2 bases and 4 bases, there was a span of 8 bases. This CDR3 is built from 13 residues. CDR3 sequence reads: CASSEQDFYGYTF. Here the CDR3 DNA reads TGTGCCAGCAGTGAACAGGATTTCTATGGCTACACCTTC.